This T cell receptor (beta chain) stems from a study of shared clonotypes between healthy human individuals. Notes on the study in general: Sequencing depth was a factor that was expected to affect clonotype sharing among donors.

About this clone itself: Its specificity is unknown.

Deep-level settings were used for running the assay. Every unsorted PBMC PCR replicate was loaded with 250 to 300 ng DNA, roughly 30,000 T cell genomes. Data came from immunoSEQ multiplex PCR; TCRdb stores just in-frame clones and leaves some out. The data contain about 470,000 clones, roughly 77% of them singletons. The sample was PBMCs. The receptor comes from a woman aged 40 to 55 in good health. Some clones in this sample may be carry-over from other donors' samples.

This chain's CDR3 is CASSFELAGDEQYF. The CDR3 coding sequence is TGTGCCAGCAGTTTCGAACTAGCGGGAGACGAGCAGTACTTC. J is TRBJ2-7 and V is TRBV28, with 11 bases that match TRBD2. Germline values: CDR1 MDHEN, CDR2 SYDVKM. With 3 bases clipped from V and 5 bases from J, the junction kept 3 bases outside the gene matches. CDR3 size: 14 residues.